This TCR beta chain is from a study of cytomegalovirus exposure and HLA in healthy donors. Trimming cost V 0 bases and J 12 bases, with 18 bases left between them. The CDR3 has 14 residues. Germline CDR1 and CDR2: SGHRS and YFSETQ. A multiplex PCR was run with 60 Vbeta primers and 13 Jbeta primers. Using immunoSEQ multiplex PCR, the repertoire was profiled, and TCRdb retains in-frame clones only, with some absent. The sample contains fewer than 140,000 clones, less than 85% of which appear only once. Sequencing used PBMCs. This TCR came from a man between 60 and 75 years old in good health and CMV-seronegative. V is TRBV5-1 and J is TRBJ1-2, with D unresolved. CDR3 sequence reads: CASSLDPGARGDTF. The CDR3 DNA sequence: TGCGCCAGCAGCTTGGATCCGGGAGCCCGTGGGGACACCTTC.